The 32 T cell receptor beta chains below were found in one sample sequenced in a study of cytomegalovirus exposure and HLA in healthy donors. Assay: immunoSEQ multiplex PCR; the TCRdb copy retains only in-frame clones and omits some. The data contain over 150,000 clones, about 90% of them singletons. Sequences were obtained from PBMCs. The origin of the receptors is a woman aged 18-30 years in good health and CMV-seropositive.

The chain joins TRBV6-1 to TRBJ2-7, with D perhaps matching TRBD2 (5 bases). CDR3 length equals 12 residues. Between the trimmed V and J ends, which lost 3 bases and 6 bases, there was a span of 9 bases. In germline, CDR1 is MNHNS, CDR2 SASEGT. Here the CDR3 reads CASSEGSGEQYF. The CDR3 DNA reads TGTGCCAGCAGTGAGGGAAGCGGCGAGCAGTACTTC.

The chain carries TRBV4-2 and TRBJ2-2, with TRBD2 identical over 11 bases. V lost 0 bases, J lost 7 bases, and 7 bases stayed unmatched. The CDR3 consists of 17 residues. Germline V gives CDR1 LGHNA, CDR2 YNFKEQ. The CDR3: CASSQEVAGGPNGELFF. For the CDR3, the DNA is TGTGCCAGCAGCCAAGAGGTAGCGGGAGGGCCTAACGGGGAGCTGTTTTTT.

This rearrangement joins TRBV7-2 to TRBJ2-7; D is perhaps TRBD1 (5 bases). V lost 3 bases and J 3 bases, leaving 6 bases between the germline ends. This CDR3 comprises 12 residues. The germline gives CDR1 SGHTA, CDR2 FQGNSA. This CDR3 is CASSLTDYEQYF. CDR3 in DNA: TGTGCCAGCAGCTTGACAGACTACGAGCAGTACTTC. The whole variable domain, remainder taken from reference TRBV7-2 and TRBJ2-7, is GAGVSQSPSNKVTEKGKDVELRCDPISGHTALYWYRQSLGQGLEFLIYFQGNSAPDKSGLPSDRFSAERTGGSVSTLTIQRTQQEDSAVYLCASSLTDYEQYFGPGTRLTVT.

The V and J genes are TRBV7-8 and TRBJ2-2; D is possibly TRBD1 (6 bases). The CDR3 is 17 residues long. Deletions cut 1 base from V and 5 bases from J, with 17 bases between. Germline V lookup: CDR1 SGHVS, CDR2 FQNEAQ. CDR3 amino acids: CASSLEGTLIKTGELFF. The CDR3 DNA reads as TGTGCCAGCAGCTTAGAGGGGACACTAATTAAGACCGGGGAGCTGTTTTTT.

The chain uses TRBV7-2 and TRBJ1-2; 8 nucleotides match TRBD1. There are 15 residues in the CDR3. V trimming: 3 bases; J trimming: 4 bases; junction bases outside the gene matches: 7. CDR1 is SGHTA and CDR2 is FQGNSA in the germline V gene. CDR3 protein: CASSFQGAISYGYTF. CDR3 sequence (DNA): TGTGCCAGCAGCTTTCAGGGGGCGATTTCCTATGGCTACACCTTC. Using reference TRBV7-2 and TRBJ1-2 for the parts outside the CDR3, the full variable domain is GAGVSQSPSNKVTEKGKDVELRCDPISGHTALYWYRQSLGQGLEFLIYFQGNSAPDKSGLPSDRFSAERTGGSVSTLTIQRTQQEDSAVYLCASSFQGAISYGYTFGSGTRLTVV.

The CDR3 loop is CASSLVDSYEQYF. CDR3 sequence (DNA): TGCGCCAGCAGCTTGGTGGACAGTTACGAGCAGTACTTC. The rearrangement uses TRBV5-1 and TRBJ2-7; D might be TRBD1 (6 bases). This CDR3 has 13 amino acids. V was shortened by 0 bases and J by 4 bases, with 8 bases between the two germline ends. Germline V CDR1 and CDR2: SGHRS, YFSETQ.

The rearrangement links TRBV4-2 to TRBJ2-7; 9 positions agree with TRBD2. Germline CDR1 is LGHNA and CDR2 is YNFKEQ. There are 15 residues in the CDR3. With 6 bases clipped from V and 4 bases from J, the junction kept 10 bases outside the gene matches. The CDR3 DNA follows: TGTGCCAGCAGGTCCGGTGTAGCGGGAGTTTACGAGCAGTACTTC. Residues: CASRSGVAGVYEQYF.

The V call is TRBV2, the J call TRBJ2-7, with TRBD2 matching over 8 bases. The CDR3 has 14 residues. Germline-derived CDR1 and CDR2 are SNHLY and FYNNEI. V shed 8 bases and J 3 bases; nucleotides not matched to a gene: 9. CDR3 bases: TGTGCCAGCCAAATAGCGGGGTTACACTACGAGCAGTACTTC. Translating it yields CASQIAGLHYEQYF.

The genes are TRBV11-2 and TRBJ2-3; no firm D call. Trimming left V 6 bases short and J 5 bases short, with 9 bases between. The CDR3 runs 12 residues. Per the germline V gene, CDR1 is SGHAT and CDR2 is FQNNGV. The CDR3 sequence: CASSETVDTQYF. The CDR3 bases are TGTGCCAGCAGTGAAACAGTAGATACGCAGTATTTT.

This chain joins TRBV7-9 and TRBJ2-6, with D maybe TRBD2 (6 bases). Germline V gives CDR1 SEHNR, CDR2 FQNEAQ (reference sequence). The length of the CDR3 is 15 residues. Trimming removed 1 base at V and 6 bases at J, with 10 bases between. In nucleotides, the CDR3 is TGTGCCAGCAGCTTAGATACGGGGGTGGCCAACGTCCTGACTTTC. As protein: CASSLDTGVANVLTF.

The chain has TRBV19 and TRBJ2-5; 7 bases map to TRBD1. The germline gives CDR1 LNHDA, CDR2 SQIVND (reference sequence). J lost 1 base, V lost 11 bases, and 13 bases had no gene match. The CDR3 is 15 residues long. The CDR3 region is CAAGGVAAAQETQYF. The CDR3 region has the DNA TGTGCCGCAGGGGGAGTGGCGGCGGCCCAAGAGACCCAGTACTTC.

This rearrangement joins TRBV19 to TRBJ2-3; TRBD1 aligns across 10 bases. J gave up 3 bases and V 6 bases, and 6 bases lay outside the gene matches. CDR1 and CDR2 from the germline V gene are LNHDA and SQIVND (reference sequence). CDR3 length equals 15 residues. The CDR3 region has the DNA TGTGCCAGTAGGACGGGACAGGGGAGGACAGATACGCAGTATTTT. As protein: CASRTGQGRTDTQYF. The full variable domain, its missing parts supplied by reference TRBV19 and TRBJ2-3, is DGGITQSPKYLFRKEGQNVTLSCEQNLNHDAMYWYRQDPGQGLRLIYYSQIVNDFQKGDIAEGYSVSREKKESFPLTVTSAQKNPTAFYLCASRTGQGRTDTQYFGPGTRLTVL.

The V and J genes are TRBV4-3 and TRBJ1-2, with D possibly TRBD1 on 5 matching bases. The V gene's germline CDR1 is LGHNA and CDR2 YSLEER. Trimming pared 0 bases from V and 1 base from J, leaving 9 bases between. This CDR3 spans 15 amino acids. The CDR3 loop reads CASSQDRDYNYGYTF. CDR3 coding DNA: TGCGCCAGCAGCCAAGACAGGGATTATAACTATGGCTACACCTTC.

The chain combines TRBV9 with TRBJ2-7, with no clear D. Germline CDR1 and CDR2: SGDLS and YYNGEE. There are 14 residues in the CDR3. V lost 1 base and J 4 bases, leaving 12 bases between the germline ends. CDR3 in DNA: TGTGCCAGCAGCGTAAACTCCTTATCTTACGAGCAGTACTTC. Encoded protein: CASSVNSLSYEQYF.

The rearrangement uses TRBV5-1 and TRBJ1-1, with D unresolved. The CDR3 runs to 11 residues. CDR1 is SGHRS, CDR2 YFSETQ, per germline. Trimming cost V 7 bases and J 7 bases, with 11 bases left between them. The CDR3 DNA sequence: TGCGCCAGCGTTCGGGGTCGTGAAGCTTTCTTT. Translation gives CASVRGREAFF.

The chain couples TRBV5-8 to TRBJ2-1; D remains ambiguous. The CDR3 has 12 amino acids. V shed 3 bases and J shed 10 bases, with 11 bases lying between them. Germline CDR1 is SGHTS and CDR2 is YDEGEE. CDR3 DNA sequence: TGTGCCAGCAGCTCCTCAGGCAGCGAGCAGTTCTTC. Residues: CASSSSGSEQFF.

The genes are TRBV13 and TRBJ2-1; 7 nucleotides match TRBD2. Germline V gene sequence: CDR1 PRHDT, CDR2 FYEKMQ (reference sequence). The CDR3 is made up of 13 amino acids. Losses at the gene ends were 5 bases for V and 10 bases for J; bases not matched to a gene: 8. The CDR3 is CASSTRTSREQFF. CDR3 sequence (DNA): TGTGCCAGCAGCACCCGGACTAGTAGAGAGCAGTTCTTC.

This clone was found once. This sequence joins TRBV4-3 and TRBJ1-4; D ambiguous. There are 15 residues in the CDR3. Germline CDR1 and CDR2: LGHNA and YSLEER. Deletions cut 0 bases from V and 5 bases from J, with 10 bases between. This CDR3 reads CASSQDFPGNEKLFF. In DNA, the CDR3 is TGCGCCAGCAGCCAAGATTTTCCGGGGAATGAAAAACTGTTTTTT.

This chain uses TRBV11-2 with TRBJ2-7; a weak D match, TRBD1 (8 bases). The CDR3 has 15 amino acids. CDR1 is SGHAT, CDR2 FQNNGV, per germline. V lost 1 base and J lost 6, with 16 bases in between. Here the CDR3 DNA reads TGTGCCAGCAGCTTAGTAACAGGGGGGGCGGTCGAGCAGTACTTC. Its protein product is CASSLVTGGAVEQYF.

The chain employs TRBV6-1 and TRBJ1-2, with D perhaps matching TRBD1 (6 bases). Trimming took off 6 bases at V and 4 bases at J, with 18 bases between the two ends. The V gene's germline CDR1 is MNHNS and CDR2 SASEGT. The CDR3 runs 15 residues. In DNA form, the CDR3 reads TGTGCCAGCAGCTGGGGGCAGGGTATCTCCTATGGCTACACCTTC. Its protein product is CASSWGQGISYGYTF.

This chain joins TRBV6-1 and TRBJ1-2, with 8 bases identical to TRBD1. Germline values: CDR1 MNHNS, CDR2 SASEGT. With 2 bases clipped from V and 4 bases from J, the junction kept 9 bases outside the gene matches. This CDR3 has 16 residues. The CDR3 DNA is TGTGCCAGCAGTGAATGGTTTGAGACAGGGGTCTATGGCTACACCTTC. Translation: CASSEWFETGVYGYTF.

This clone appeared once. The rearrangement joins TRBV4-1 to TRBJ1-6; D possibly corresponds to TRBD1 (6 bases). The V gene's germline CDR1 is MGHRA and CDR2 YSYEKL. V gave up 4 bases and J gave up 0 bases, with 16 bases separating them. The CDR3 runs 18 residues. The CDR3: CASSLGQLLSSYNSPLHF. The CDR3 DNA reads as TGCGCCAGCAGCCTCGGACAGTTACTAAGCTCCTATAATTCACCCCTCCACTTT.

This sequence joins TRBV9 and TRBJ1-1; possible D gene TRBD1, 6 bases. Trimming cost V 2 bases and J 1 base, with 9 bases left between them. The CDR3 length is 14 residues. In germline, CDR1 is SGDLS, CDR2 YYNGEE. In nucleotides, the CDR3 is TGTGCCAGCAGCGTGCAGGGGACGAACACTGAAGCTTTCTTT. Protein product: CASSVQGTNTEAFF.

This chain links TRBV11-2 with TRBJ2-3; D remains ambiguous. Trimming shortened V by 5 bases and J by 4 bases, and 22 bases separated the two germline ends. This CDR3 is 17 amino acids long. CDR1 is SGHAT, CDR2 FQNNGV, per germline. CDR3 amino acids: CASSPLVAVIGPDTQYF. The CDR3 DNA is TGTGCCAGCAGCCCCCTGGTTGCGGTGATCGGCCCAGATACGCAGTATTTT.

This clone came up a few times. The chain is built from TRBV11-2 and TRBJ2-2, with D maybe TRBD1 (6 bases). CDR1 SGHAT and CDR2 FQNNGV come from the germline V gene. Trimming left V 5 bases short and J 6 bases short, with 13 bases between. The CDR3 length is 14 residues. CDR3 nucleotide sequence: TGTGCCAGCAGCGGACCAGGGGATCCCGGGGAGCTGTTTTTT. It specifies CASSGPGDPGELFF.

The J gene is TRBJ2-3, the V gene TRBV7-9; 10 bases match TRBD2. The CDR3 spans 16 residues. The V and J ends lost 5 bases and 4 bases, in that order; junction bases with no gene match: 9. Germline-derived CDR1 and CDR2 are SEHNR and FQNEAQ (reference sequence). The CDR3 DNA is TGTGCCAGCAGCCTATTACTAGCGGGATTCCCAGATACGCAGTATTTT. Translation: CASSLLLAGFPDTQYF.

The gene calls are TRBV7-7 and TRBJ2-1; 11 bases align to TRBD2. CDR3 length: 21 amino acids. Trimming took 8 bases from V and 3 from J; bases not matched to a gene: 24. Germline V gene lookup returns CDR1 SSHAT and CDR2 FNYEAQ (reference sequence). CDR3: CASRTGSIAGGLYLSYNEQFF. The CDR3 DNA reads as TGTGCCAGCCGGACAGGGTCCATAGCGGGAGGGCTGTATCTAAGCTACAATGAGCAGTTCTTC. The full variable domain, its missing parts supplied by reference TRBV7-7 and TRBJ2-1, is GAGVSQSPRYKVTKRGQDVTLRCDPISSHATLYWYQQALGQGPEFLTYFNYEAQPDKSGLPSDRFSAERPEGSISTLTIQRTEQRDSAMYRCASRTGSIAGGLYLSYNEQFFGPGTRLTVL.

The V call is TRBV9, the J call TRBJ2-7, with 7 bases lining up with TRBD2. This CDR3 has 15 residues. The germline V gene has CDR1 SGDLS and CDR2 YYNGEE. J was trimmed by 0 bases and V by 4 bases; bases with no gene match: 7. CDR3 residues: CASSTTWGGSYEQYF. CDR3 bases: TGTGCCAGCAGCACTACGTGGGGGGGCTCCTACGAGCAGTACTTC.

The CDR3 DNA reads TGTGCCACCGACCCAGGGGGAGGCTACGAGCAGTACTTC. This gives the protein CATDPGGGYEQYF. The chain links TRBV19 to TRBJ2-7; D might be TRBD1 (7 bases). The CDR3 is 13 residues long. The V gene lost 10 bases and the J gene lost 3 bases, with 16 bases spanning the gap. Germline V gene lookup returns CDR1 LNHDA and CDR2 SQIVND (reference sequence).

The chain has TRBV7-2 and TRBJ2-5; 7 nucleotides match TRBD2. In germline, CDR1 is SGHTA, CDR2 FQGNSA. This CDR3 is built from 16 residues. The J segment lost 5 bases and the V segment lost 2 bases, leaving 11 bases of the junction unmatched. The DNA of the CDR3 is TGTGCCAGCAGCTTACGGGGGACGGGAGGTGGGGAGACCCAGTACTTC. Its protein product is CASSLRGTGGGETQYF.

The chain joins TRBV5-8 to TRBJ1-2; D ambiguous. Germline V lookup: CDR1 SGHTS, CDR2 YDEGEE. The CDR3 extends over 15 amino acids. Deletions cut 0 bases from V and 0 bases from J, with 9 bases between. CDR3 sequence (DNA): TGTGCCAGCAGCTTGGCCCTGGCCCCTAACTATGGCTACACCTTC. Residues: CASSLALAPNYGYTF.

The chain recombines TRBV7-2 with TRBJ2-3; TRBD2 matches 8 bases. V was clipped by 1 base and J by 5 bases; unmatched bases: 2. CDR1 is SGHTA and CDR2 is FQGNSA in the germline V gene. The CDR3 totals 14 residues. The CDR3 sequence is CASSLVLAGDTQYF. The CDR3 DNA follows: TGTGCCAGCAGCTTAGTTCTAGCGGGAGATACGCAGTATTTT.